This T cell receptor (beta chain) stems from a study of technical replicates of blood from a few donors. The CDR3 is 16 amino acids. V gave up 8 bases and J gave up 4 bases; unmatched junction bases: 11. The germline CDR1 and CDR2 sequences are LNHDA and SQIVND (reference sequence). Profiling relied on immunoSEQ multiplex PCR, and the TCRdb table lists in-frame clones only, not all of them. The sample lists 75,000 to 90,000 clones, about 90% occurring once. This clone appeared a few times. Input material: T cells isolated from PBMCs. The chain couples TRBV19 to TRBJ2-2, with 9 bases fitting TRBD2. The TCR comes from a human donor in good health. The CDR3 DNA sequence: TGTGCCAGTCAGGAGGGGAGCGGGAGGTTCACCGGGGAGCTGTTTTTT. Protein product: CASQEGSGRFTGELFF.